Shown below are 15 T cell receptor beta chains from a single sample sequenced in a study of blood T cell repertoires in COVID-19. Using immunoSEQ multiplex PCR, the repertoire was profiled, and TCRdb retains in-frame clones only, with some absent. The repertoire consists of about 170,000 clones, with roughly 80% occurring once and the leading ten covering under 3%. The sequenced sample consisted of peripheral blood. Source of these receptors: a human donor with acute or convalescent COVID-19. The donor label of this sample is uncertain.

This clone was seen a single time. This chain uses TRBV19 with TRBJ1-5; 9 positions match TRBD1. The CDR3 is 15 amino acids. Germline CDR1 LNHDA, CDR2 SQIVND (reference sequence). V gave up 7 bases and J gave up 0 bases; unmatched junction bases: 4. The CDR3 coding sequence is TGTGCCAGTAAAAGGGACAGGGATAGCAATCAGCCCCAGCATTTT. Protein product: CASKRDRDSNQPQHF.

This chain connects TRBV1 to TRBJ2-2; TRBD2 is the table's D call, not checked against the DNA. TRBV1 is designated a pseudogene. This CDR3 has 16 amino acids. The CDR3, as DNA: TGCACCAGCAGCCGACATAGCGGGGGGGTGGTCGGGGAGCTGTTTTTT. Protein sequence: CTSSRHSGGVVGELFF.

This clone was recorded once. V usage is TRBV19 and J usage is TRBJ2-1; 11 positions agree with TRBD2. V dropped 5 bases and J dropped 3; count of bases not matched to a gene: 9. The CDR3 is made up of 17 amino acids. From germline, CDR1 is LNHDA and CDR2 SQIVND (reference sequence). The DNA of the CDR3 is TGTGCCAGTAGTTGGGGCACTAGCGGGGGAAACTACAATGAGCAGTTCTTC. This sequence encodes CASSWGTSGGNYNEQFF.

The V gene is TRBV27, the J gene TRBJ1-5, with D possibly being TRBD1 (6 bases). This CDR3 is 15 amino acids long. The germline V gene has CDR1 MNHEY and CDR2 SMNVEV (reference sequence). Trimming left V 8 bases short and J 3 bases short, with 17 bases between. The DNA of the CDR3 is TGTGCCAGCCAACCGTTGGGGGGGGCCAATCAGCCCCAGCATTTT. Protein product: CASQPLGGANQPQHF.

V usage is TRBV10-2 and J usage is TRBJ1-5; no clear D gene. The CDR3 contains 15 residues. V lost 5 bases and J lost 1, with 12 bases in between. Germline CDR1 WSHSY, CDR2 SAAADI. This CDR3 reads CASSSSRVSNQPQHF. CDR3 sequence (DNA): TGCGCCAGCAGTTCTAGTCGGGTGAGCAATCAGCCCCAGCATTTT.

This chain joins TRBV28 and TRBJ1-6; a possible D gene is TRBD1 (5 bases). This CDR3 comprises 13 residues. The germline V and J ends were trimmed by 11 bases and 7 bases, with 15 bases remaining between them. Per the germline V gene, CDR1 is MDHEN and CDR2 is SYDVKM. The CDR3 DNA reads as TGTGCCGGCGGGGGAACCCTAAATTCACCCCTCCACTTT. Translated: CAGGGTLNSPLHF.

V usage is TRBV2 and J usage is TRBJ1-5, with D possibly TRBD1 on 5 matching bases. This CDR3 comprises 15 residues. The germline CDR1 and CDR2 sequences are SNHLY and FYNNEI. V gave up 1 base and J gave up 5 bases, with 12 bases separating them. The DNA of the CDR3 is TGTGCCAGCAGTGAAGGTCAGGGTTGGGATCAGCCCCAGCATTTT. Its protein product is CASSEGQGWDQPQHF.

CDR3 sequence reads: CASRGAETQYF. The CDR3 region has the DNA TGTGCCAGCAGGGGGGCAGAGACCCAGTACTTC. The rearrangement uses TRBV2 and TRBJ2-5; a possible D gene is TRBD1 (6 bases). The CDR3 consists of 11 residues. Germline V gene lookup returns CDR1 SNHLY and CDR2 FYNNEI. Trimming shortened V by 6 bases and J by 4 bases, and 6 bases separated the two germline ends. The variable domain in full, with the rest retrieved from reference TRBV2 and TRBJ2-5, is EPEVTQTPSHQVTQMGQEVILRCVPISNHLYFYWYRQILGQKVEFLVSFYNNEISEKSEIFDDQFSVERPDGSNFTLKIRSTKLEDSAMYFCASRGAETQYFGPGTRLLVL.

The chain is built from TRBV7-7 and TRBJ2-3; 8 nucleotides match TRBD2. V gave up 5 bases and J gave up 5 bases; unmatched junction bases: 9. There are 15 residues in the CDR3. The germline V gene encodes CDR1 SSHAT and CDR2 FNYEAQ (reference sequence). The CDR3 DNA follows: TGTGCCAGCAGCCTCCAGCGGGAGAGGAAAGATACGCAGTATTTT. It encodes CASSLQRERKDTQYF.

This chain joins TRBV18 and TRBJ1-1; perhaps TRBD1 as D (6 bases). This CDR3 spans 14 amino acids. The germline gives CDR1 KGHSH, CDR2 LQKENI. Trimming stripped 3 bases from V and 3 bases from J, with 11 bases between. The CDR3 sequence is CASSPKQGDTEAFF. The CDR3 nucleotides are TGTGCCAGCTCACCCAAACAGGGAGACACTGAAGCTTTCTTT.

The chain is built from TRBV7-2 and TRBJ2-3, with 13 bases fitting TRBD2. This CDR3 has 18 amino acids. Unmatched junction bases numbered 6, after V lost 1 base and J lost 2 bases. Looked up from germline, CDR1 is SGHTA and CDR2 is FQGNSA. The CDR3 DNA reads as TGTGCCAGCAGCTTAGACAGGACTAGCGGGAGTTCCACAGATACGCAGTATTTT. It yields the protein CASSLDRTSGSSTDTQYF.

The gene calls are TRBV4-1 and TRBJ1-2; D perhaps matches TRBD1 (5 bases). This CDR3 is built from 17 residues. Per germline, CDR1 MGHRA and CDR2 YSYEKL. Trimming removed 0 bases at V and 0 bases at J, with 14 bases between. CDR3 bases: TGCGCCAGCAGCCAAGATCCAGGGCCAGGAGCTAACTATGGCTACACCTTC. The encoded protein is CASSQDPGPGANYGYTF.

The chain uses TRBV6-6 and TRBJ1-2; the match to TRBD1 covers 7 bases. The germline gives CDR1 MNHNY, CDR2 SVGAGI (reference sequence). CDR3 length equals 13 residues. V shed 7 bases and J 2 bases; nucleotides not matched to a gene: 4. This chain's CDR3 is CASTRQGNYGYTF. CDR3 DNA: TGTGCCAGCACGAGACAGGGAAACTATGGCTACACCTTC.

The chain is built from TRBV25-1 and TRBJ1-1, with TRBD1 identical over 8 bases. Germline V CDR1 and CDR2: MGHDK, SYGVNS. V shed 4 bases and J 5 bases; nucleotides not matched to a gene: 9. CDR3 length: 15 amino acids. In nucleotides, the CDR3 is TGTGCCAGCAGTGGGCTTCAGGGGGCGAGAACTGAAGCTTTCTTT. Its protein product is CASSGLQGARTEAFF.

The DNA of the CDR3 is TGCGCCAGCAGTGAGTCGAAGGGGGCCGAAAACATTCAGTACTTC. Protein: CASSESKGAENIQYF. The V gene is TRBV10-1, the J gene TRBJ2-4; TRBD1 aligns across 7 bases. V gave up 0 bases and J gave up 5 bases; unmatched junction bases: 4. The CDR3 has 15 amino acids. The germline gives CDR1 WNHNN, CDR2 SYGVQD (reference sequence).